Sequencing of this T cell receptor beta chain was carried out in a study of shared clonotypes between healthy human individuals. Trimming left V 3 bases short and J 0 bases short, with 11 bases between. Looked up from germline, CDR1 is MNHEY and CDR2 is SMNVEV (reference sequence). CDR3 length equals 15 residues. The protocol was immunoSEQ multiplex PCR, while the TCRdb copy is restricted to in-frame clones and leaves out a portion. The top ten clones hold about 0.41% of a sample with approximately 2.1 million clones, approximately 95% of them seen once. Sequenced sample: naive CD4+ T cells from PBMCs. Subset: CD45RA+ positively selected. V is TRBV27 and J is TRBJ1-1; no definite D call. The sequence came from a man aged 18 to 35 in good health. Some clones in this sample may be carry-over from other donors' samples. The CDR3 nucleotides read TGTGCCAGCAGTTTGGCAGGTCCGATGAACACTGAAGCTTTCTTT. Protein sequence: CASSLAGPMNTEAFF.